The source of this T cell receptor (beta chain) is a study of T cells in Graves' hyperthyroidism and ophthalmopathy (dated by TCRdb to between 2019 and 2020). A note on the overall study: Peripheral blood samples were taken at the time of initial diagnosis, prior to any treatment. Prospective prediction of ophthalmopathy was tested in an independent validation cohort consisting of fewer than 20 hyperthyroidism patients and over 15 patients who later progressed to ophthalmopathy. Thyroid tissue and blood T-cell repertoires from about six Graves' hyperthyroidism patients were also compared in the study. The roughly 91 discovery patients were randomly divided into training and test sets at a 7:3 ratio. TCR Vbeta CDR3 sequencing of approximately 140 peripheral blood samples (roughly 43 ophthalmopathy, under 80 hyperthyroidism and around 17 progressor patients) is reported in the paper. After blood sampling, hyperthyroidism patients were treated with methimazole at a starting dose of 30 mg daily, and ophthalmopathy patients were treated with high-dose intravenous methylprednisolone. To identify distinguishing TCR V-J signatures, a discovery cohort of around 98 patients was used, comprising 43 with Graves' ophthalmopathy and around 60 with stable Graves' hyperthyroidism.

Beyond this particular receptor, the publication reports: Ophthalmopathy was separated from stable hyperthyroidism by a 13 V-J signature model, with about 86% sensitivity and just over 81% specificity obtained in cross-validation and 80%/75% obtained in testing. No statistical method was used to fix the sample size in advance, and group allocation was not hidden from the investigators. Most expanded thyroid clonotypes (frequency above 0.001) were also detected in blood, suggesting blood repertoires may reflect thyroid immune responses. In validation, the model predicted progression to ophthalmopathy a median of about 6.5 months before onset, with approximately 71% sensitivity and about 72% specificity.

The sample holds many counts of this clonotype. No antigen is known for it. It has no much larger one-base neighbor in the sample; base qualities were not kept. Ophthalmopathy patients had moderately to severely active disease, with a Clinical Activity Score of 3 or more, a NOSPECS grade of 4 or more, and a disease duration of less than 3 months. Exclusion was applied to patients with uncontrolled infections, other autoimmune diseases, pregnancy or lactation. Diagnoses were established on the basis of clinical symptoms, serum thyroxine and TRAb, thyroid ultrasound, and orbital computed tomography. PBMCs were separated from 7.5 to 10 ml of fresh peripheral blood using Ficoll-Paque density gradient centrifugation. Total RNA was extracted with Trizol reagent, and quality was checked on an Agilent 2100 Bioanalyzer. TCR beta CDR3 regions were amplified from RNA transcripts. The first round of RT-PCR for the TCR CDR3 was performed with the HTBI primer set and the Qiagen OneStep RT-PCR kit. The libraries were constructed in a second round of multiplex PCR and then size-selected and purified. The libraries were sequenced on an Illumina HiSeq2000 using paired-end 100 bp reads. On the authors' methods: Raw data were processed with SOAPnuke, discarding reads with adapters, uncalled bases, mean Phred below 15, or no exact constant-primer or identifier match. COPE v1.2.5 was used to merge high-quality paired reads, and clonotypes were defined as unique nucleotide sequences. Clonotypes were aligned to IMGT TRBV, TRBD and TRBJ reference segments using MiTCR v1.1. Analysis was restricted to V-J combinations with a frequency above 0.0001, which covered 99% to 99.2% of repertoires. A TCS score was defined as the ratio between F50 (clonal expansion) and ExV (chaos), using BLOSUM62-based TCRdist between CDR3 peptides within each V-J. Welch's t-statistics and random forest reduced some 510 V-J features to under 15, which were used in a naive Bayes classifier (R e1071). TCRdb reprocessed the public reads (quality trimming at Q25 with fastp, clone calling with MiXCR) and kept in-frame beta chains. Rows are unified per CDR3 protein, each entry keeping the most common DNA and genes. The V and J calls come from TCRdb's annotation, not from the publication. For this sample the table gives 550,000 to 600,000 distinct CDR3 sequences, of which approximately 15% were detected only once. The ten largest clones take up around 7% of the sample.

V and J are truncated by 3 bases and 2 bases respectively, leaving an intervening sequence of 15 bases. CDR1 LGHDT and CDR2 YNNKEL are derived from the germline V gene (reference sequence). The CDR3 measures 16 amino acids from cysteine to phenylalanine. Here the CDR3 DNA is all that survives: 48 bases in frame from base 1. The receptor comes from a young woman with Graves' ophthalmopathy. The sample taken for sequencing was blood. The chain links TRBV3-1 with TRBJ2-3; possibly the D gene is TRBD2, per 5 matching bases. The nucleotide sequence is TGTGCCAGCAGCCAGGTCTTTGGGAGAGACACAGATACGCAGTATTTT. It translates as CASSQVFGRDTDTQYF.